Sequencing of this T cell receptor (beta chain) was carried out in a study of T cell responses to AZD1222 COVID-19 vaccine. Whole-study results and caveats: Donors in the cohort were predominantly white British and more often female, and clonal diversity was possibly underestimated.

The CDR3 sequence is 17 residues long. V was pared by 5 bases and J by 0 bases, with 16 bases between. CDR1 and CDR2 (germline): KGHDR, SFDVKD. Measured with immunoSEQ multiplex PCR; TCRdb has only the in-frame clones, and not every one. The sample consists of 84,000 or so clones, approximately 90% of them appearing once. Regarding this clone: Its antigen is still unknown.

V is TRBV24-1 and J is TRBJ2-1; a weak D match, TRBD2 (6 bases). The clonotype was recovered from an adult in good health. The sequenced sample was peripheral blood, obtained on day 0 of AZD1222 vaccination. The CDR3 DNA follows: TGTGCCACCAGTGCCCCGGGAGCCGTCTACTCCTACAATGAGCAGTTCTTC. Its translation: CATSAPGAVYSYNEQFF.